This TCR beta chain was observed in a study of CD8 T cells in ankylosing spondylitis. General study points: There were earlier reports of some motif variants in reactive arthritis synovial fluid and blood. Ankylosing spondylitis blood seemed to carry a telltale TCR beta motif made of eight highly homologous variants.

From germline, CDR1 is SGHVS and CDR2 FNYEAQ. V lost 1 base and J 0 bases, leaving 9 bases between the germline ends. The CDR3 has 15 amino acids. Using its own MiXCR run on the 5' RACE reads, TCRdb lists one record per CDR3 protein. The profile shows about 750,000 distinct CDR3 sequences, over 15% of them singletons. Comment on this clonotype: Its specificity is unknown.

The sequence derives from a male donor with ankylosing spondylitis. The sequencing input was blood, either unsorted or a sorted T cell fraction (not recorded which). The V call is TRBV7-6, the J call TRBJ1-1; unclear D gene. CDR3 nucleotide sequence: TGTGCCAGCAGCTTAGAACCGGTTATGAACACTGAAGCTTTCTTT. Translation: CASSLEPVMNTEAFF.